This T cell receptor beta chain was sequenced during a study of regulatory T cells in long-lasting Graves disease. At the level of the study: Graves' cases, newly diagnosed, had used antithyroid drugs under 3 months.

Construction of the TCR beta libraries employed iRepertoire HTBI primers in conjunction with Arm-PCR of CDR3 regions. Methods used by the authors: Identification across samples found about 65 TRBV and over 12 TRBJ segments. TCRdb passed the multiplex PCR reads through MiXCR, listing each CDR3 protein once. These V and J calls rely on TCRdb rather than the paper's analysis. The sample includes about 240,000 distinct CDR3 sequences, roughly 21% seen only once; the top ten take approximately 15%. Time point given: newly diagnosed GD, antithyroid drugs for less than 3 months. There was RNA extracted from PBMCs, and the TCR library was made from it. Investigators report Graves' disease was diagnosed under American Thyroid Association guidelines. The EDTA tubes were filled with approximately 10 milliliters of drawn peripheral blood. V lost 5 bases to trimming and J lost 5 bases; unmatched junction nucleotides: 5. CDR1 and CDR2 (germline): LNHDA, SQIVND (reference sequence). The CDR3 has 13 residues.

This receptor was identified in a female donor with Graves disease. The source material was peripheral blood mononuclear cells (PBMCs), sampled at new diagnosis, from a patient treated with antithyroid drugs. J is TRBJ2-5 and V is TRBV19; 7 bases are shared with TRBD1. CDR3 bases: TGTGCCAGTAGTGCGACAGGGATGGAGACCCAGTACTTC. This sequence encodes CASSATGMETQYF.